What follows describes a single T cell receptor beta chain. As yet, its antigen is unknown. Selected positively for CCR7 and CD45RO-negative, naive CD8 cells excluded terminally differentiated effector memory CD45RA+ cells. The record originates from a study of shared clonotypes between healthy human individuals. General study points: Relative to memory subsets, naive subsets generally showed larger estimated richness. Sampling covered blood only; tissue repertoires likely differ. Sharing across four donors was highest in naive CD4 (around 5%) and lowest in memory CD8 (around 0.4%).

Here immunoSEQ multiplex PCR was the method, and the copy in TCRdb shows in-frame clones only, minus some. The sample holds 500,000 to 700,000 clones, around 95% seen once. V lost 7 bases and J lost 1, with 10 bases in between. Germline CDR1 and CDR2: SEHNR and FQNEAQ (reference sequence). This CDR3 is built from 13 residues. V and J are TRBV7-9 and TRBJ1-1, with unresolved D. This clonotype was obtained from a woman aged 30 to 39 in good health. Sequencing was carried out using naive CD8+ T cells sorted from blood. In DNA form, the CDR3 reads TGTGCCAGCAACCCCGCGGCGAACACTGAAGCTTTCTTT. Its protein product is CASNPAANTEAFF.